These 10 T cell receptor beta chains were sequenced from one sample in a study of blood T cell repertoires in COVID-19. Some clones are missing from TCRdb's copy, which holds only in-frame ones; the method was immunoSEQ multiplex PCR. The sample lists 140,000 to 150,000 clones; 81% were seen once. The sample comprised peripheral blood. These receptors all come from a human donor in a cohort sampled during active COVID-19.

The CDR3: CATSDLGTGSTDTQYF. The DNA of the CDR3 is TGTGCCACCAGTGATTTGGGGACAGGGTCCACAGATACGCAGTATTTT. The V gene is TRBV24-1, the J gene TRBJ2-3, with TRBD1 matching 9 bases. The CDR3 is 16 amino acids. With V trimmed by 0 bases and J by 2 bases, 2 bases remained unmatched. The germline gives CDR1 KGHDR, CDR2 SFDVKD.

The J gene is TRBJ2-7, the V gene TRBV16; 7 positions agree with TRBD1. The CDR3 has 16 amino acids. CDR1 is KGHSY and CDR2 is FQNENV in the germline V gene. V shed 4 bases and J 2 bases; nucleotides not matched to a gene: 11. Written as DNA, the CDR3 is TGTGCCAGCAGCCCCTTGGGCCGGGACAGAGCCTACGAGCAGTACTTC. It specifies CASSPLGRDRAYEQYF.

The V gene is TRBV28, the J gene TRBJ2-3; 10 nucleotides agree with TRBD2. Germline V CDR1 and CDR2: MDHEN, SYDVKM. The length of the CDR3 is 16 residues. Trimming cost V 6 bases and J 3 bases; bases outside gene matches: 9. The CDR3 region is CASSIYSGRLTDTQYF. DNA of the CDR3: TGTGCCAGCAGCATATATAGCGGGAGGTTAACAGATACGCAGTATTTT. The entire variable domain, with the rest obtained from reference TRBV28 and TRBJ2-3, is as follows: DVKVTQSSRYLVKRTGEKVFLECVQDMDHENMFWYRQDPGLGLRLIYFSYDVKMKEKGDIPEGYSVSREKKERFSLILESASTNQTSMYLCASSIYSGRLTDTQYFGPGTRLTVL.

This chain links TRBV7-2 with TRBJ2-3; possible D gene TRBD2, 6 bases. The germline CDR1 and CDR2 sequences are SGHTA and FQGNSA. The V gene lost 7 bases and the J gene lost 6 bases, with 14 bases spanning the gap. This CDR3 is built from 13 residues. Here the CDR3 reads CASTNSGPDTQYF. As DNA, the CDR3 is TGTGCCAGCACCAATAGCGGACCGGATACGCAGTATTTT.

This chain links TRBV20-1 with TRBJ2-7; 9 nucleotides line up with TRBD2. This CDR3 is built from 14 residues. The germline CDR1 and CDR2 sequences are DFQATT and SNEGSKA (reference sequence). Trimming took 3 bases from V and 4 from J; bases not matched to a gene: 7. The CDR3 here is CSASVSGRRYEQYF. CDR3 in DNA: TGCAGTGCTAGTGTAAGCGGGAGGCGTTACGAGCAGTACTTC.

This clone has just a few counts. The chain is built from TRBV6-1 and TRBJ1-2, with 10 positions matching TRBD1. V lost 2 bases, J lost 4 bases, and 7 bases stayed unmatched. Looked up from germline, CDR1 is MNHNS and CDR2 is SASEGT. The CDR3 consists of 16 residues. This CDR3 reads CASSEFFGDRGYGYTF. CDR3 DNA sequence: TGTGCCAGCAGTGAATTTTTTGGGGACAGGGGCTATGGCTACACCTTC.

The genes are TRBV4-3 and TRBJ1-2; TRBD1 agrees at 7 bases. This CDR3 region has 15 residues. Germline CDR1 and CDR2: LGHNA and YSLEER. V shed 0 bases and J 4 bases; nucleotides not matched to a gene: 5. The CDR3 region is CASSQDPTGIYGYTF. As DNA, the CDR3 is TGCGCCAGCAGCCAAGATCCGACAGGGATCTATGGCTACACCTTC.

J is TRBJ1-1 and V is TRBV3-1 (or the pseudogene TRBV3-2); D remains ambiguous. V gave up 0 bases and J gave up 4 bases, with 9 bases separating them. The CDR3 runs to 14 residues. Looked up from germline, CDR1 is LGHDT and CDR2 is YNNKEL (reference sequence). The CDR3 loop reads CASSQDVLSTEAFF. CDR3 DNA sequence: TGTGCCAGCAGCCAAGATGTCCTAAGCACTGAAGCTTTCTTT.

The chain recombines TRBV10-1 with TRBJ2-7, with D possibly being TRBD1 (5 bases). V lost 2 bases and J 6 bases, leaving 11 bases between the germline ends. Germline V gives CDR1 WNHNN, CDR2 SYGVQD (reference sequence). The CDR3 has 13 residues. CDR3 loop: CASSEAGYIEQYF. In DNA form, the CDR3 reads TGCGCCAGCAGTGAGGCAGGGTATATCGAGCAGTACTTC.

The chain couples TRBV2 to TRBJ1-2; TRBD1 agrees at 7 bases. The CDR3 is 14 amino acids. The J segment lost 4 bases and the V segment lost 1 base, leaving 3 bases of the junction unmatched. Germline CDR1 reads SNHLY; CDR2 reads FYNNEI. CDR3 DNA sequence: TGTGCCAGCAGTGAAGTACCAGGGGGCTATGGCTACACCTTC. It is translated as CASSEVPGGYGYTF.